These T cell receptor beta chains were read from a single sample in a study of identical twins. TCRdb recomputed calls from the 5' RACE reads with MiXCR, one row per CDR3 protein. The repertoire consists of roughly 770,000 distinct CDR3 sequences, with 15% to 20% occurring once and the leading ten covering around 12%. These records were also assigned to another study, of T cells expressing NK-cell markers.

Sequenced input: PBMCs. The receptors originated from a woman younger than 35 in good health. The CDR3 runs from the conserved cysteine through the conserved F or W. Fields, in order: V gene, J gene, CDR3 protein.

TRBV12-3/TRBV12-4	TRBJ2-3	CASRDGSRDTQYF
TRBV12-3/TRBV12-4	TRBJ1-1	CASRPRIGVNTEAFF
TRBV19	TRBJ2-7	CASSSGTAQYF
TRBV6-2/TRBV6-3	TRBJ2-5	CASRPGLAGEVETQYF
TRBV20-1	TRBJ2-7	CSARGGTGGIYEQYF
TRBV12-3/TRBV12-4	TRBJ1-2	CASSSRTQGGGYTF
TRBV7-2	TRBJ1-2	CASSLRGPLTGGYTF
TRBV12-3/TRBV12-4	TRBJ2-7	CASSFTSFGALSSYEQYF
TRBV20-1	TRBJ2-1	CSARRQGMRNEQFF
TRBV7-9	TRBJ2-5	CASRAGEETQYF
TRBV15	TRBJ1-1	CATSFLRSLTAIGSEAFF
TRBV5-1	TRBJ2-1	CASSTRDGVYNEQFF
TRBV12-3/TRBV12-4	TRBJ2-3	CASSRELVGDTQYF
TRBV6-1	TRBJ1-5	CASREAWNQPQHF
TRBV9	TRBJ2-2	CASSALLAGDNTGELFF
TRBV7-9	TRBJ2-1	CASSFWTAGLQQFF
TRBV7-6	TRBJ2-1	CASSHGGGTYNEQFF
TRBV5-1	TRBJ2-5	CASRDTRGSQETQYF
TRBV20-1	TRBJ2-3	CSARGGFDTQYF
TRBV4-3	TRBJ2-5	CASSQGLGSGTQYF
TRBV10-2	TRBJ2-7	CASSERAGHSYEQYF
TRBV7-3	TRBJ1-1	CASSFRGATEAFF
TRBV10-3	TRBJ2-7	CATSGTDSYEQYF
TRBV29-1	TRBJ2-7	CSAGESLSYEQYF
TRBV5-8	TRBJ1-2	CASRSQGAVGYTF
TRBV3-1	TRBJ2-7	CASSPTSTMSYEQYF
TRBV27	TRBJ2-1	CASSSPPGQGFPWRHEQFF
TRBV12-3/TRBV12-4	TRBJ2-1	CASSPGGTGRHEQFF
TRBV20-1	TRBJ2-3	CSARETSGRPTDTQYF
TRBV20-1	TRBJ2-7	CSARNHEQYF
TRBV20-1	TRBJ2-7	CSASEGADEQYF
TRBV6-5	TRBJ1-1	CASSSGTAEAFF
TRBV5-1	TRBJ2-7	CASSQLMGGLYEQYF